This TCR beta chain originates from a study of shared clonotypes between healthy human individuals (dated by TCRdb to 2020 to 2021). Background on the whole study: The cohort comprised a couple of women and three men aged 18 to 49 years. To estimate repertoire size and how much clonotype sharing occurs between individuals, the study deeply sequenced the blood TCR repertoires of about five healthy adults. Different laboratories and diverse techniques were used to prepare libraries and sequence TCR repertoires, to increase sequencing depth and limit assay-specific biases. Between about 0.9 and 8.9 billion PBMCs per donor were obtained by leukapheresis. Per donor, three plates each were used for CD4 naive and CD4 memory, two for CD8 naive, and one for CD8 memory. Results the study describes overall, beyond this receptor: The genetic and exposure-history diversity represented was limited by the small number of donors. Sampling was limited to blood, and TCR repertoires in tissue likely differ from TCR repertoires in blood. Compared with non-shared clonotypes, clonotypes shared by all four sorted-subset donors had higher generation probabilities. Around 5.4% of naive CD4, more than 3% of naive CD8, approximately 2% of memory CD4, and approximately 0.4% of memory CD8 clonotypes were shared across several donors. Even with the large sequencing depth, rarefaction of the sorted-subset datasets indicated that sequencing was incomplete. Pairwise subsampling led to the expectation that sequencing depth would affect the degree of clonotype sharing among donors. Naive subsets generally had larger estimated clonotype richness than memory subsets did.

Donors were healthy HIV-negative adults with no recently reported acute infections or vaccinations. All donors were Caucasian adults living in Nashville, Tennessee, USA. CD4+ T cells were enriched by magnetic negative selection; naive cells were then positively selected on CD45RA, and the negative fraction formed the memory subset. Blood was obtained by leukapheresis, after which PBMCs were separated by Ficoll-Histopaque density gradient centrifugation and cryopreserved in liquid nitrogen vapor phase. Purity and quantity of every magnetically sorted T cell population were checked by analytical flow cytometry. From each sorted fraction, genomic DNA was isolated and quantified by UV absorbance on a Nanodrop 2000c. V and J are truncated by 1 base and 5 bases respectively, leaving an intervening sequence of 12 bases. The CDR3 starts with the cysteine, ends with the phenylalanine, and has 15 residues. Only CDR3 DNA remains: 45 bases, in frame from the first base. CDR1 LGHNA and CDR2 YSLEER were looked up in the germline V gene.

On this clone itself: Its antigen remains undetermined. Per-nucleotide qualities are absent, and no much larger clonotype sits a single base away.

Using the deep immunoSEQ assay, TCR CDR3 regions were amplified from genomic DNA by multiplex PCR. Extracted genomic DNA from each cell subset was spread evenly across all wells of several immunoSEQ 96-well plates, with each plate serving as a replicate. For sorted subsets, 200 to 250 ng genomic DNA, equal to 30,000 or so T cell genomes, was loaded into each replicate PCR. The purified libraries were quantified using a Qubit 3.0 fluorometer, sized with a Bioanalyzer 2100, and then quantified again using the KAPA Library Quantification kit. A separate single-read 150-cycle Illumina NextSeq 550 flow cell was used to sequence each immunoSEQ 96-well plate. The authors processed their data as follows. Because the immunoSEQ output held only junctional sequences and lacked quality scores, the filtering could not match the filtering applied to full-length reads. Sequences were annotated with PyIR, a Python wrapper for IgBLAST v1.9, using IMGT germline references to assign V/J genes and CDR3. Reads were removed for weak V/J assignments (E-value above 1e-6), missing CDR3, stop codons, out-of-frame junctions, or ambiguous translated residues. A V3J clonotype was defined by an identical inferred V gene, J gene, and CDR3 amino acid sequence. The percentage overlap between two repertoires was calculated by dividing the number of shared unique clonotypes by the size of the smaller repertoire. RTK rarefaction, the Chao1 estimator, and Recon v2.1 estimates of unobserved clonotypes were used to assess repertoire richness. For all TCRbeta clonotypes obtained by the gDNA method from a few donors, generation probabilities were computed with OLGA. TCRdb's version of the immuneACCESS table is confined to in-frame rearrangements and falls short of the full clone set. An unresolved V gene accounts for under half of the shortfall where checked; the remainder is of unknown origin. V and J calls and clone size are given by that table; D and trimming were obtained from the DNA. The sample table holds about 1 million clones, of which about 75% were seen once. The ten largest clones represent 1.4% to 1.5% of the sample.

Recombination joined TRBV4-3 with TRBJ2-1, with TRBD2 as a weak D call on 5 bases. The origin of this receptor is a man between 18 and 35 years old in good health. The sequenced material came from memory CD4+ T cells sorted from blood. Explained via the paper, the cell subset or site label denotes: CD45RA-negative fraction. The CDR3 in this case is CASSQGPSKNNEQFF. The nucleotides are TGCGCCAGCAGCCAAGGCCCTAGCAAAAACAATGAGCAGTTCTTC.